The next 17 T cell receptor beta chains were all read from a single sample in a study of spatial heterogeneity in lung cancer (dated by TCRdb to between 2019 and 2020). The time point label, read with the paper, signifies: sample taken at primary tumor resection. For TCR sequencing, whole RNA was extracted from tumor and nontumor lung tissue, or from cryopreserved PBMC samples, and no cell sorting was done. Libraries were constructed by 5' RACE. Sequenced using a NextSeq 500. The raw public reads went through TCRdb reprocessing: fastp at Q25, MiXCR clone calling, in-frame beta chains kept. Rows are unified per CDR3 protein, each entry keeping the most common DNA and genes. Counted in this sample were 90,000 or so distinct CDR3 sequences; around 9% of them appeared once. The ten most abundant clones make up about 7.1% of the sample. The specimen comprised PBMCs, sampled at surgery. The source of these receptors is a male donor with early-stage non-small cell lung cancer.

This clonotype was detected many times. This chain links TRBV28 with TRBJ2-7, with no clear D. Per the germline V gene, CDR1 is MDHEN and CDR2 is SYDVKM. The CDR3 has 15 residues. V lost 2 bases and J lost 2, with 13 bases in between. The CDR3 nucleotides are TGTGCCAGCAGTTTACTGGCAGGCCTCACCTACGAGCAGTACTTC. It is translated as CASSLLAGLTYEQYF.

The count of this clonotype is one. The rearrangement uses TRBV7-9 and TRBJ1-4, with 10 bases fitting TRBD1. Germline trimming cut 2 bases from V and 6 bases from J; bases unmatched to any gene: 3. There are 15 residues in the CDR3. Germline CDR1 is SEHNR and CDR2 is FQNEAQ (reference sequence). The chain's CDR3 is CASSLTTGGDEKLFF. The DNA of the CDR3 is TGTGCCAGCAGCTTAACGACAGGGGGCGATGAAAAACTGTTTTTT.

J is TRBJ1-5 and V is TRBV2; no firm D call. V was clipped by 4 bases and J by 2 bases, with 9 bases between them. The CDR3 contains 14 residues. The germline V gene encodes CDR1 SNHLY and CDR2 FYNNEI. CDR3 nucleotide sequence: TGTGCCAGCAGTGGCAGGATGGGCAATCAGCCCCAGCATTTT. Translating gives CASSGRMGNQPQHF.

This clonotype appeared a few times. The CDR3, as DNA: TGTGCCAGCAGCCAAAGGACTAGCGGGGTAGAGACCCAGTACTTC. Encoded protein: CASSQRTSGVETQYF. The V call is TRBV12-3 or TRBV12-4, the J call TRBJ2-5; 12 bases fit TRBD2. Germline trimming cut 6 bases from V and 4 bases from J; bases unmatched to any gene: 6. The CDR3 length is 15 residues.

This clonotype was seen at least ten times. The chain employs TRBV7-9 and TRBJ1-1; 9 bases are a match to TRBD1. The CDR3 is 20 residues long. After removal of 2 bases from V and 3 bases from J, the junction contained 19 bases not matched to a gene. Germline loops: CDR1 SEHNR, CDR2 FQNEAQ (reference sequence). DNA for the CDR3: TGTGCCAGCAGCTTAAGGCCCGGGACAGGGACAAAAAAGAGGGACACTGAAGCTTTCTTT. Its protein is CASSLRPGTGTKKRDTEAFF.

This clonotype was counted many times. V is TRBV29-1 and J is TRBJ2-2, with a weak D call TRBD2 (6 bases). Trimming pared 3 bases from V and 2 bases from J, leaving 10 bases between. Germline CDR1 SQVTM, CDR2 ANQGSEA. The CDR3 is 14 residues long. The CDR3: CSVDGTPNTGELFF. The CDR3 nucleotides are TGCAGCGTTGATGGGACTCCCAACACCGGGGAGCTGTTTTTT.

The chain has TRBV5-1 and TRBJ2-2, with 7 bases that match TRBD1. The CDR3 covers 17 residues. Germline CDR1 is SGHRS and CDR2 is YFSETQ. Trimming took 7 bases from V and 6 from J; bases not matched to a gene: 18. DNA of the CDR3: TGCGCCAGCTCCCCGCAGGGGGTGATGGGTGCCGCCGGGGAGCTGTTTTTT. It is translated as CASSPQGVMGAAGELFF.

The chain is built from TRBV28 and TRBJ2-3; D gene ambiguous. This CDR3 is built from 12 residues. CDR1 is MDHEN, CDR2 SYDVKM, per germline. Between the trimmed V and J ends, which lost 3 bases and 6 bases, there was a span of 7 bases. The CDR3: CASSFLGDTQYF. The CDR3 DNA follows: TGTGCCAGCAGTTTTCTGGGGGATACGCAGTATTTT.

This clonotype showed up just a few times. The gene calls are TRBV11-1 and TRBJ2-3; the match to TRBD1 covers 12 bases. V lost 5 bases and J lost 1; bases outside the gene matches: 4. Germline V gene data show CDR1 as SGHAT and CDR2 as FQDESV (reference sequence). The CDR3 has 16 amino acids. The CDR3 DNA reads as TGTGCCAGCAGCCCGGGACAGGGGGCTGGCACAGATACGCAGTATTTT. This codes for CASSPGQGAGTDTQYF.

CDR3 region: CASTAGGFGGELFF. The CDR3 nucleotides are TGTGCCAGCACGGCAGGGGGCTTTGGAGGGGAGCTGTTTTTT. The chain is built from TRBV6-5 and TRBJ2-2, with 8 bases aligning to TRBD1. Trimming cost V 7 bases and J 8 bases; bases outside gene matches: 9. Per the germline V gene, CDR1 is MNHEY and CDR2 is SVGAGI. This CDR3 region has 14 residues.

This clonotype has more than one count but fewer than ten. This rearrangement joins TRBV29-1 to TRBJ2-7, with D unclear. Trimming shortened V by 4 bases and J by 2 bases, and 9 bases separated the two germline ends. The CDR3 sequence is 12 residues long. The germline gives CDR1 SQVTM, CDR2 ANQGSEA. CDR3 DNA sequence: TGCAGCGTTGGGCAGCCCCCCTACGAGCAGTACTTC. Its protein is CSVGQPPYEQYF.

This clonotype has ten or more counts. The rearrangement links TRBV5-1 to TRBJ2-2, with a tentative D call TRBD2 (5 bases). CDR1 is SGHRS, CDR2 YFSETQ, per germline. V gave up 4 bases and J gave up 1 base, with 14 bases separating them. The CDR3 extends over 16 amino acids. DNA of the CDR3: TGCGCCAGCAGCCGGACTGGCATCGGGAACACCGGGGAGCTGTTTTTT. Protein product: CASSRTGIGNTGELFF.

This clonotype was seen many times. The chain employs TRBV2 and TRBJ1-2; no clear D. CDR1 and CDR2 (germline): SNHLY, FYNNEI. V shed 5 bases and J shed 5 bases, with 9 bases lying between them. The CDR3 is made up of 12 amino acids. CDR3 nucleotide sequence: TGTGCCAGCAGTCTTCAGGAGTATGGCTACACCTTC. Amino acids: CASSLQEYGYTF.

This clonotype came up many times. The chain employs TRBV28 and TRBJ2-5, with 8 bases aligning to TRBD1. Germline V lookup: CDR1 MDHEN, CDR2 SYDVKM. CDR3 length: 15 amino acids. V lost 7 bases and J lost 4; bases outside the gene matches: 11. CDR3 sequence (DNA): TGTGCCAGCAACACGCCGAAAGACAGGGGAGAGACCCAGTACTTC. This sequence encodes CASNTPKDRGETQYF.

This clonotype showed up just a few times. The chain combines TRBV7-9 with TRBJ2-3; a weak D match, TRBD1 (6 bases). Germline CDR1 reads SEHNR; CDR2 reads FQNEAQ (reference sequence). The V end was cut by 3 bases, the J end by 4 bases, with 11 bases between. The CDR3 covers 14 residues. CDR3 sequence reads: CASSLGRGPDTQYF. The DNA for the CDR3 is TGTGCCAGCAGCTTGGGCAGGGGACCAGATACGCAGTATTTT.

This clonotype was observed at least ten times. The chain employs TRBV20-1 and TRBJ2-2, with TRBD1 as a possible D gene (6 bases). The V gene's germline CDR1 is DFQATT and CDR2 SNEGSKA (reference sequence). The CDR3 contains 16 residues. The V gene lost 1 base and the J gene lost 5 bases, with 17 bases spanning the gap. The CDR3 DNA reads as TGCAGTGCTAGAGTAGCCAGGGGACGGGTAACCGGGGAGCTGTTTTTT. Amino acid sequence: CSARVARGRVTGELFF.

The chain combines TRBV18 with TRBJ2-6, with D perhaps matching TRBD1 (6 bases). Germline V gene data show CDR1 as KGHSH and CDR2 as LQKENI. Trimming removed 3 bases from V and 2 bases from J, with 8 bases in between. The CDR3 covers 15 residues. The CDR3 region has the DNA TGTGCCAGCTCACCCCCAGGGGCTGGGGCCAACGTCCTGACTTTC. This codes for CASSPPGAGANVLTF.